These T cell receptor beta chains were read from a single sample in a study of graft-versus-host responses after intestinal transplantation. Data came from immunoSEQ multiplex PCR; TCRdb stores just in-frame clones and leaves some out. The sample records around 15,000 clones, 67% being singletons. The specimen was ileum tissue, collected around 94 weeks after intestinal transplantation. The receptors come from a human patient who received an intestinal transplant, so some T cells may come from the graft donor. Both conserved end residues are part of each CDR3. D genes are given only for firm matches. Only part of the rows carry a size: once, few, many, or a class if the clone is expanded.

V gene	clone size	J gene	D gene	CDR3 protein	CDR3 DNA
TRBV6-1	-	TRBJ2-3	-	CASGAYRASTDTQYF	TGTGCCAGCGGGGCCTACAGGGCCTCCACAGATACGCAGTATTTT
TRBV19	-	TRBJ2-7	TRBD1	CASSIRGQGAFAEQYF	TGTGCCAGTAGTATCAGGGGACAGGGGGCCTTCGCCGAGCAGTACTTC
TRBV5-1	-	TRBJ2-7	-	CASTNQPGSSYEQYF	TGCGCCAGCACCAACCAACCGGGGAGCTCCTACGAGCAGTACTTC
TRBV29-1	once	TRBJ2-7	-	CSVEEEGSYEQYF	TGCAGCGTTGAGGAAGAGGGATCCTACGAGCAGTACTTC
TRBV6-1	few	TRBJ2-7	TRBD2	CASSGSGGADEQYF	TGTGCCAGCAGTGGTAGCGGGGGTGCCGACGAGCAGTACTTC
TRBV6-5	once	TRBJ1-2	-	CASSYLSGDGHGYTF	TGTGCCAGCAGTTACCTGTCGGGGGACGGGCATGGCTACACCTTC
TRBV11-3	-	TRBJ2-3	-	CASQITDTQYF	TGTGCCAGCCAGATCACAGATACGCAGTATTTT
TRBV7-2	-	TRBJ2-4	TRBD2	CASSLARETSGGAKNIQYF	TGTGCCAGCAGCTTAGCGCGTGAGACTAGCGGGGGGGCCAAAAACATTCAGTACTTC
TRBV6-1	-	TRBJ1-2	TRBD1	CASSDPGTGVGYGYTF	TGTGCCAGCAGTGACCCAGGGACAGGGGTAGGCTATGGCTACACCTTC
TRBV4-3	-	TRBJ2-6	-	CASARGSGANVLTF	TGCGCCAGCGCCAGGGGCTCTGGGGCCAACGTCCTGACTTTC
TRBV5-8	-	TRBJ2-7	-	CASSLYREHEQYF	TGTGCCAGCAGCTTGTACAGGGAGCACGAGCAGTACTTC
TRBV12-5	-	TRBJ2-7	TRBD1	CASGLGQGNYEQYF	TGTGCTAGTGGTTTAGGACAGGGAAACTACGAGCAGTACTTC
TRBV19	-	TRBJ2-1	-	CASSIQGGGDEQFF	TGTGCCAGTAGTATACAAGGAGGGGGCGATGAGCAGTTCTTC
TRBV25-1	-	TRBJ2-6	-	CASSEALGGANVLTF	TGTGCCAGCAGTGAAGCTCTCGGGGGGGCCAACGTCCTGACTTTC
TRBV6-5	-	TRBJ1-6	-	CASSAGAEGSPLHF	TGTGCCAGCTCGGCGGGGGCCGAGGGGTCACCCCTCCACTTT
TRBV4-3	-	TRBJ2-3	TRBD2	CASSQDGAYLAGSTDTQYF	TGCGCCAGCAGCCAAGATGGGGCGTACCTAGCGGGCAGCACAGATACGCAGTATTTT
TRBV27	-	TRBJ1-4	-	CASKRTDRTSINEKLFF	TGTGCCAGCAAAAGGACCGACAGGACATCGATTAATGAAAAACTGTTTTTT
TRBV19	-	TRBJ2-7	TRBD1	CASSRRQGTPSYEQYF	TGTGCCAGTAGTAGGCGACAGGGGACCCCTTCCTACGAGCAGTACTTC
TRBV7-9	few	TRBJ1-1	-	CASKHPNTEAFF	TGTGCCTCAAAGCACCCGAACACTGAAGCTTTCTTT
TRBV5-1	-	TRBJ2-2	TRBD2	CASSRGGGENGELFF	TGCGCCAGCAGTCGGGGCGGGGGAGAAAACGGGGAGCTGTTTTTT
TRBV5-1	-	TRBJ2-5	TRBD2	CASSLTLLAGGSVKTQYF	TGCGCCAGCAGCTTGACCCTCCTAGCGGGGGGGAGCGTGAAGACCCAGTACTTC
TRBV6-5	-	TRBJ2-7	TRBD1	CASSYSARGQEQYF	TGTGCCAGCAGTTACTCGGCTAGGGGGCAAGAGCAGTACTTC
TRBV29-1	-	TRBJ1-5	TRBD1	CSVGTGPGQPQHF	TGCAGCGTTGGGACAGGGCCAGGTCAGCCCCAGCATTTT
TRBV4-1	-	TRBJ1-2	TRBD1	CASSQQGAYGYTF	TGCGCCAGCAGCCAGCAGGGGGCCTATGGCTACACCTTC
TRBV5-1	-	TRBJ1-4	-	CASSQGGGVGEKLFF	TGCGCCAGCAGCCAGGGAGGGGGAGTCGGTGAAAAACTGTTTTTT
TRBV6-4	few	TRBJ2-2	TRBD2	CASSPSGGTGELFF	TGTGCCAGCAGTCCTAGCGGGGGGACCGGGGAGCTGTTTTTT
TRBV18	few	TRBJ1-2	-	CASSPPGVYYGYTF	TGTGCCAGCTCACCCCCGGGGGTGTACTATGGCTACACCTTC
TRBV7-2	few	TRBJ2-1	-	CASRWSGDSSYNEQFF	TGTGCCAGCAGGTGGTCCGGGGATAGCTCCTACAATGAGCAGTTCTTC
TRBV29-1	-	TRBJ2-2	-	CSVEVHTGNTGELFF	TGCAGCGTTGAAGTCCATACAGGGAATACCGGGGAGCTGTTTTTT
TRBV15	-	TRBJ2-7	-	CATSRDLESPNEQYF	TGTGCCACCAGCAGAGATTTAGAGTCTCCTAACGAGCAGTACTTC
TRBV7-9	-	TRBJ2-7	-	CASSLGPAGTYEQYF	TGTGCCAGCAGCTTAGGTCCGGCAGGGACCTACGAGCAGTACTTC
TRBV4-3	-	TRBJ2-7	TRBD1	CASSQRKDRYPYEQYF	TGCGCCAGCAGCCAACGGAAGGACAGGTATCCCTACGAGCAGTACTTC
TRBV2	-	TRBJ2-5	-	CASSGGREETQYF	TGTGCCAGCAGTGGGGGCAGGGAAGAGACCCAGTACTTC
TRBV9	-	TRBJ1-1	-	CASKNMNTEAFF	TGTGCCAGCAAAAACATGAACACTGAAGCTTTCTTT
TRBV7-8	-	TRBJ2-7	TRBD1	CASSLDRVLNEQYF	TGTGCCAGCAGCTTGGACAGGGTGCTAAACGAGCAGTACTTC
TRBV6-4	few	TRBJ2-3	TRBD2	CASSAKAGGADTQYF	TGTGCCAGCAGCGCTAAAGCGGGGGGCGCAGATACGCAGTATTTT
TRBV18	-	TRBJ1-4	-	CASSPDSNEKLFF	TGTGCCAGCTCACCAGATAGTAATGAAAAACTGTTTTTT
TRBV19	-	TRBJ2-3	-	CASSSRVTDTQYF	TGTGCCAGTAGTTCCCGGGTCACAGATACGCAGTATTTT
TRBV7-9	-	TRBJ2-4	-	CASSRPTENIQYF	TGTGCCAGCAGCCGCCCCACAGAAAACATTCAGTACTTC
TRBV10-3	medium-sized	TRBJ1-2	TRBD1	CAISEWGQATDYGYTF	TGTGCCATCAGTGAGTGGGGACAGGCCACCGACTATGGCTACACCTTC
TRBV4-3	-	TRBJ2-1	TRBD2	CASSQALGGGGSEQFF	TGCGCCAGCAGCCAAGCCCTTGGCGGGGGTGGTAGTGAGCAGTTCTTC
TRBV5-4	-	TRBJ1-2	-	CASSAGSQNYGYTF	TGTGCCAGCAGCGCCGGGTCCCAGAACTATGGCTACACCTTC
TRBV11-2	-	TRBJ2-3	-	CASRETRLHTDTQYF	TGTGCCAGCAGAGAGACTAGACTCCACACAGATACGCAGTATTTT
TRBV6-5	-	TRBJ2-7	TRBD1	CASIGRDRVPYEQYF	TGTGCCAGCATAGGACGGGACAGGGTCCCCTACGAGCAGTACTTC
TRBV10-3	-	TRBJ2-1	TRBD1	CAISDGQGVIDEQFF	TGTGCCATCAGTGATGGACAGGGGGTTATCGATGAGCAGTTCTTC
TRBV6-4	-	TRBJ1-2	-	CASMTIQGPPNYGYTF	TGTGCCAGCATGACCATACAGGGCCCCCCTAACTATGGCTACACCTTC
TRBV5-8	-	TRBJ1-5	TRBD1	CASSLARDRPNQPQHF	TGTGCCAGCAGCTTGGCCCGGGACAGGCCCAATCAGCCCCAGCATTTT
TRBV5-5	-	TRBJ1-1	TRBD1	CASSFEGALEAFF	TGTGCCAGCAGCTTCGAGGGGGCTCTCGAAGCTTTCTTT
TRBV6-1	-	TRBJ2-5	TRBD2	CASSELAGGMETQYF	TGTGCCAGCAGTGAACTAGCGGGGGGAATGGAGACCCAGTACTTC
TRBV6-1	-	TRBJ1-2	-	CAIQVTDDYTF	TGTGCCATCCAGGTGACGGATGACTACACCTTC
TRBV6-1	-	TRBJ2-3	TRBD2	CASSEPSGHSTDTQYF	TGTGCCAGCAGTGAACCTAGCGGGCATAGCACAGATACGCAGTATTTT